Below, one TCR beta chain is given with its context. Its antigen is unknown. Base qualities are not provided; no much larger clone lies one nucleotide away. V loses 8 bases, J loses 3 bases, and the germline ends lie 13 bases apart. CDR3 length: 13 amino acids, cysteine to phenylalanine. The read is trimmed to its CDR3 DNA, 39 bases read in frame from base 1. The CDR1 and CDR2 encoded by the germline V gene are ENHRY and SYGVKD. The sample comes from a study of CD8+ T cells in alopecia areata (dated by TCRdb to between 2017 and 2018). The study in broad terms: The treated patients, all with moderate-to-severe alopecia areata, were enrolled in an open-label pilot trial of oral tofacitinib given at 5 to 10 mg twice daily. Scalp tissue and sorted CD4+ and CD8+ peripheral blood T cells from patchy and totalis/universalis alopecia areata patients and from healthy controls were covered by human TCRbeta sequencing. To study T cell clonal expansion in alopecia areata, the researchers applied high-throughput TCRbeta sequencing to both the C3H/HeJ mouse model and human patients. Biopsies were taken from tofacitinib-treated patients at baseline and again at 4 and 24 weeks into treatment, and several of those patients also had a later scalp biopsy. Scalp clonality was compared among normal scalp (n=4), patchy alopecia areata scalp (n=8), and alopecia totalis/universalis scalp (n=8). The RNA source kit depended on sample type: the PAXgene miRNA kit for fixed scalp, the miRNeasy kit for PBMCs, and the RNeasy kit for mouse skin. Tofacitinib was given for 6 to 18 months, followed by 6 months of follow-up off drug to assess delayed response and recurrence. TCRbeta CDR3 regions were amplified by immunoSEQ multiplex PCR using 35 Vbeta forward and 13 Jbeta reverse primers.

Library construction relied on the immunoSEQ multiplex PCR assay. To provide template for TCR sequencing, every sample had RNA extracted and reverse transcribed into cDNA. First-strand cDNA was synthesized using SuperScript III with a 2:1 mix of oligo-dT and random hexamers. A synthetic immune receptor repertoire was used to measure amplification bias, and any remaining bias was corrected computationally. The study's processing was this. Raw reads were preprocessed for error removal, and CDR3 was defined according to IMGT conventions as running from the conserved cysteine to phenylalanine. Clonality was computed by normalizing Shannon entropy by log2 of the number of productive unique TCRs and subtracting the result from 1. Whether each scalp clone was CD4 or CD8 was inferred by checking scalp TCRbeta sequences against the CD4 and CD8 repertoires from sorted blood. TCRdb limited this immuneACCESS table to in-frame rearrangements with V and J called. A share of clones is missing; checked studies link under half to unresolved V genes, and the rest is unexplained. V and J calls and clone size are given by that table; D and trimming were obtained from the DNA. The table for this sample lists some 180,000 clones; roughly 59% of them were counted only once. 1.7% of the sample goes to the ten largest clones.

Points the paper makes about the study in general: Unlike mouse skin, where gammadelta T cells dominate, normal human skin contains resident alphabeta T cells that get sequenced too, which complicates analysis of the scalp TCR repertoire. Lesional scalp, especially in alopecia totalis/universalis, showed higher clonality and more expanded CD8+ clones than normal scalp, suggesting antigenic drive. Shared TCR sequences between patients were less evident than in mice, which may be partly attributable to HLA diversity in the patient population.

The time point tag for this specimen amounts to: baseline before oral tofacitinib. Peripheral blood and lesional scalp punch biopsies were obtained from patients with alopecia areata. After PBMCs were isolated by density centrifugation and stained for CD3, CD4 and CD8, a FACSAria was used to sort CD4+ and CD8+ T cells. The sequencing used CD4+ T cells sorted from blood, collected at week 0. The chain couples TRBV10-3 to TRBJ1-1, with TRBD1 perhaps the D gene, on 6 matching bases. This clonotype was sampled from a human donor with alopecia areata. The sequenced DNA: TGTGCCATCTCTAAGGCAGGGGACACTGAAGCTTTCTTT. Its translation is CAISKAGDTEAFF.